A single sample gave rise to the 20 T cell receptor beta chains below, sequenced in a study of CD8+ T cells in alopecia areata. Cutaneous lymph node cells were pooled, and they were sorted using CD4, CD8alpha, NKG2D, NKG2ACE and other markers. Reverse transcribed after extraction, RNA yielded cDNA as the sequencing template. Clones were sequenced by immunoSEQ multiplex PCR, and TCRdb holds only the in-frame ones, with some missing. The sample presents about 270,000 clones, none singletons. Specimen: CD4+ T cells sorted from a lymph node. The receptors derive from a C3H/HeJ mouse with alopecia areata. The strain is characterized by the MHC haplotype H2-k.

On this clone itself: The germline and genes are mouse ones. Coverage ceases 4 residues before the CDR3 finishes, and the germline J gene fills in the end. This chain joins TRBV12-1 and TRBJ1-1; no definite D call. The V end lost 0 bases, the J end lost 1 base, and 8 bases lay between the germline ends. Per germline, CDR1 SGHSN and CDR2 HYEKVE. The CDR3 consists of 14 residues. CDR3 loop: CASSLVQRNTEVFF. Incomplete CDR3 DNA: TGTGCCAGCTCTCTCGTACAGAGAAACACA.

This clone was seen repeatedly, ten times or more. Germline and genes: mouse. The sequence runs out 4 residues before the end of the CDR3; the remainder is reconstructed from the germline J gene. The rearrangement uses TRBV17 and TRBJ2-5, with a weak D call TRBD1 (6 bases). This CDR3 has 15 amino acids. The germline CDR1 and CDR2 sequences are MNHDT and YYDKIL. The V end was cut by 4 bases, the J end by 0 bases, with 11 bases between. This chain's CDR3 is CASSTAGTNQDTQYF. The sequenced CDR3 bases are TGTGCTAGCAGTACCGCCGGGACAAACCAAGAC.

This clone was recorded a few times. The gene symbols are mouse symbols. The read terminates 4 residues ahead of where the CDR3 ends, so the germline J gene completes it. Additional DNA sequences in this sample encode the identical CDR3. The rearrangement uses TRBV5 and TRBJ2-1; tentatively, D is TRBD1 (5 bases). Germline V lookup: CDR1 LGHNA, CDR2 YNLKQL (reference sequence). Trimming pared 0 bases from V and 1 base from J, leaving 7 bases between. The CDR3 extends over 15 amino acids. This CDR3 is CASSQDPGNYAEQFF. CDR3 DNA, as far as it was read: TGTGCCAGCAGCCAAGATCCAGGGAACTATGCT.

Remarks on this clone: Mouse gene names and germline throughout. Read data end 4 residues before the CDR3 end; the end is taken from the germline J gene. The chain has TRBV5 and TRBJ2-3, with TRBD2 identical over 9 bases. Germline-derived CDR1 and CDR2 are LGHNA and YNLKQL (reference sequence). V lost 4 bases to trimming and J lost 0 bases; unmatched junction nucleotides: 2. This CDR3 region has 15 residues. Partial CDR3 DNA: TGTGCCAGCAGCCTTGGGGGGGCTAGTGCAGAA. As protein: CASSLGGASAE. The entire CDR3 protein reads CASSLGGASAETLYF.

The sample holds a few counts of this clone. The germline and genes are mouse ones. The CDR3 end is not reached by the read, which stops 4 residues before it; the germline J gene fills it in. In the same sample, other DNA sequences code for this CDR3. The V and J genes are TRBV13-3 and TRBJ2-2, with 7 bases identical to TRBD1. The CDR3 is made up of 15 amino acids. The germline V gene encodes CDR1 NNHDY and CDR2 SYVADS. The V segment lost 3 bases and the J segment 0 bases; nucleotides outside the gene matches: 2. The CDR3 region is CASSVGTANTGQLYF. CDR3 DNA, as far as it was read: TGTGCCAGCAGTGTGGGGACAGCAAACACCGGG.

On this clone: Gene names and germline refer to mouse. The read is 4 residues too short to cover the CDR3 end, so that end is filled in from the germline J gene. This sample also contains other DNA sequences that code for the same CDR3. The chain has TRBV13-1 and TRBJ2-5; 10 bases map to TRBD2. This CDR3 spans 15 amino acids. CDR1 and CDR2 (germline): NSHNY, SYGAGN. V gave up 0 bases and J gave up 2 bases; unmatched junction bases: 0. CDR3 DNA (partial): TGTGCCAGCAGTGATGGACTGGGGGGCCAAGAC. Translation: CASSDGLGGQD. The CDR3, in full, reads CASSDGLGGQDTQYF.

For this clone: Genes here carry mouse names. The CDR3 bases that were read are TGTGCCTGGGGGACAGGGGCCTCC. Residues: CAWGTGAS. The full CDR3 reads CAWGTGASDYTF. The rearrangement joins TRBV31 to TRBJ1-2; TRBD1 matches 10 bases. The read terminates 4 residues before the CDR3 end, so the remaining end is supplied by the germline J gene. V was pared by 5 bases and J by 4 bases, with 1 base of the junction left unmatched. The germline CDR1 and CDR2 sequences are GKSSPN and SITVG. The CDR3 is made up of 12 amino acids.

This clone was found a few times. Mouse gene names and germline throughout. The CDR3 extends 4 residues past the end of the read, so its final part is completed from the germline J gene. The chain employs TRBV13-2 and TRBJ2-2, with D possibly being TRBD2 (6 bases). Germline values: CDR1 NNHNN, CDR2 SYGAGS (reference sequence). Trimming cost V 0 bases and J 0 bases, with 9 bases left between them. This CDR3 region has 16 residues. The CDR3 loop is CASGDAGLANTGQLYF. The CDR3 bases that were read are TGTGCCAGCGGTGATGCGGGACTTGCAAACACCGGG.

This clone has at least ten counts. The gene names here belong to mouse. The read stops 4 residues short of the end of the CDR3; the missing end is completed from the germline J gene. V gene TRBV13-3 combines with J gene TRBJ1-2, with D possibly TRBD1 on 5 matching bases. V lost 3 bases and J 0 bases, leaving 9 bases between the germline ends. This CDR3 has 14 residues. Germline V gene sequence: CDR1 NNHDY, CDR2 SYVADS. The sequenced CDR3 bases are TGTGCCAGCAGTGTGGGACTCTCAAACTCC. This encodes CASSVGLSNS. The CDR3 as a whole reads CASSVGLSNSDYTF.

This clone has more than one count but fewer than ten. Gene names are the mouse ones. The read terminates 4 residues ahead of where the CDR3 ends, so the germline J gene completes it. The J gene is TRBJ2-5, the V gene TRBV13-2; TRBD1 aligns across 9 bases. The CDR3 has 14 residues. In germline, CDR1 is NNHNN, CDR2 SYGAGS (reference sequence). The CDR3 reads CASGSGTGKDTQYF. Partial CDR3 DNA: TGTGCCAGCGGTTCCGGGACAGGGAAAGAC.

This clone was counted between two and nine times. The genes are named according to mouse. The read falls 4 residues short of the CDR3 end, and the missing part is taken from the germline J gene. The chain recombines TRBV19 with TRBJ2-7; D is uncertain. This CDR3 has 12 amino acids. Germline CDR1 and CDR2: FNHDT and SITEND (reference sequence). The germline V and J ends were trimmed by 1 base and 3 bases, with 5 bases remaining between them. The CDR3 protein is CASSISIYEQYF. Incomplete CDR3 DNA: TGTGCCAGCAGTATATCCATCTAT. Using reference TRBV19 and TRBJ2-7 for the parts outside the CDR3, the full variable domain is GGIITQTPKFLIGQEGQKLTLKCQQNFNHDTMYWYRQDSGKGLRLIYYSITENDLQKGDLSEGYDASREKKSSFSLTVTSAQKNEMAVFLCASSISIYEQYFGPGTRLTVL.

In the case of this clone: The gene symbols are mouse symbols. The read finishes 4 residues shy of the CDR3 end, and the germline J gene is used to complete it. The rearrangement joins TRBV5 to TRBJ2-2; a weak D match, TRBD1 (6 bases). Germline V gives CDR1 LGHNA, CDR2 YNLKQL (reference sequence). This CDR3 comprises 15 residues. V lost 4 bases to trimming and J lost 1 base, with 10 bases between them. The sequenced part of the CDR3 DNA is TGTGCCAGCAGCCCCCTGGACAGAAACACCGGG. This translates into CASSPLDRNTG. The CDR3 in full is CASSPLDRNTGQLYF.

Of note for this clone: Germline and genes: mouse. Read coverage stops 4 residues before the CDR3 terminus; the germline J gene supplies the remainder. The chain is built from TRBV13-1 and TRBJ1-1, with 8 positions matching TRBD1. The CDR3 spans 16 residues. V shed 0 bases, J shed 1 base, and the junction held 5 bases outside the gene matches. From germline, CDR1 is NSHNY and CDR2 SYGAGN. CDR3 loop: CASSDAGGARNTEVFF. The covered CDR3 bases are TGTGCCAGCAGTGATGCAGGGGGCGCAAGAAACACA.

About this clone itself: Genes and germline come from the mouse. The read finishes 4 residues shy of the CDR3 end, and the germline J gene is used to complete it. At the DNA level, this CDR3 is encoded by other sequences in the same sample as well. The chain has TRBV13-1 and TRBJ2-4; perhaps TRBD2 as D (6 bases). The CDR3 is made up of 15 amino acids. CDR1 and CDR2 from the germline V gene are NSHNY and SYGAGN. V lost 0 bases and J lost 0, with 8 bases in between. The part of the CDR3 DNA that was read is TGTGCCAGCAGTGATGCTGGGGCTAGTCAAAAC. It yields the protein CASSDAGASQN. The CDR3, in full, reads CASSDAGASQNTLYF.

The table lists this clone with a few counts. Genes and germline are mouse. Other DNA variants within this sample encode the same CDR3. The CDR3 reads CASGGDWGFAETLYF. The sequenced part of the CDR3 DNA is TGTGCCAGCGGGGGGGACTGGGGGTTTGCAGAA. The rearrangement uses TRBV13-2 and TRBJ2-3, with TRBD2 matching over 11 bases. The CDR3 is cut off 4 residues early in the read; its end comes from the germline J gene. Losses at the gene ends were 5 bases for V and 2 bases for J; bases not matched to a gene: 4. Germline-derived CDR1 and CDR2 are NNHNN and SYGAGS (reference sequence). The CDR3 loop spans 15 amino acids.

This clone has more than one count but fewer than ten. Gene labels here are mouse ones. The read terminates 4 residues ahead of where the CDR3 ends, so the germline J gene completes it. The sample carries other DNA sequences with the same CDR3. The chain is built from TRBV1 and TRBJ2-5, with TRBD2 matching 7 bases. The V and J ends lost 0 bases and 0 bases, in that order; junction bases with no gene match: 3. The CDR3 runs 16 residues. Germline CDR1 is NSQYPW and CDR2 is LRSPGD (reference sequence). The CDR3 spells CTCSAELGDNQDTQYF. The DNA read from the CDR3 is TGCACCTGCAGTGCAGAGCTGGGGGATAACCAAGAC.

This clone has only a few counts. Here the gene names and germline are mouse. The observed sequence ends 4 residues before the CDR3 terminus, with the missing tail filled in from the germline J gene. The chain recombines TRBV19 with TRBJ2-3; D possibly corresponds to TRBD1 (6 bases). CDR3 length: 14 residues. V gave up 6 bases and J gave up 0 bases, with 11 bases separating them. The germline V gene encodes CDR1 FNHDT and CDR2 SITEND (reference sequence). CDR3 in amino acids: CASTGTTSAETLYF. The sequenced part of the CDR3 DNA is TGTGCCAGCACCGGGACAACTAGTGCAGAA. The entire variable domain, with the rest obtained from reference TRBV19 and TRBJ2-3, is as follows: GGIITQTPKFLIGQEGQKLTLKCQQNFNHDTMYWYRQDSGKGLRLIYYSITENDLQKGDLSEGYDASREKKSSFSLTVTSAQKNEMAVFLCASTGTTSAETLYFGSGTRLTVL.

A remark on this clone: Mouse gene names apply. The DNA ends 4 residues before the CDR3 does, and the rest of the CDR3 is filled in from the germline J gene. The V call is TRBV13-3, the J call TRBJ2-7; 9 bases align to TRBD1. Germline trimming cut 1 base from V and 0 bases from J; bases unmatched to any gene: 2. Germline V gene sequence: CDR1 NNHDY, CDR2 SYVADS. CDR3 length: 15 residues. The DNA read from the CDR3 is TGTGCCAGCAGTGATCAGACAGGGGGCTCCTAT. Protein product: CASSDQTGGSY. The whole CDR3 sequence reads CASSDQTGGSYEQYF.

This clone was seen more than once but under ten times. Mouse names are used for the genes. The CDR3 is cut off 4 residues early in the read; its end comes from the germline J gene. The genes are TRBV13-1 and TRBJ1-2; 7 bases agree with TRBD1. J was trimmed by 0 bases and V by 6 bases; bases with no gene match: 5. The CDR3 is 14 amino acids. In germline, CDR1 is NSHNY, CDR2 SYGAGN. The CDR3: CASTRDSANSDYTF. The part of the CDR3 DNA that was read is TGTGCCAGCACCCGGGACAGCGCAAACTCC.

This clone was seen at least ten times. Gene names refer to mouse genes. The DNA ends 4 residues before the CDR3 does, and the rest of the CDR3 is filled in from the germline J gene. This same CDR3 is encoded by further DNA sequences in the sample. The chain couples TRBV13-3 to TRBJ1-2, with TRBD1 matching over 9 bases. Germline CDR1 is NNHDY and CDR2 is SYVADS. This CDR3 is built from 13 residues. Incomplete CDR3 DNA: TGTGCCAGCAGTGAGACAGGGGGTTCC. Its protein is CASSETGGS. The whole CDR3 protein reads CASSETGGSDYTF.